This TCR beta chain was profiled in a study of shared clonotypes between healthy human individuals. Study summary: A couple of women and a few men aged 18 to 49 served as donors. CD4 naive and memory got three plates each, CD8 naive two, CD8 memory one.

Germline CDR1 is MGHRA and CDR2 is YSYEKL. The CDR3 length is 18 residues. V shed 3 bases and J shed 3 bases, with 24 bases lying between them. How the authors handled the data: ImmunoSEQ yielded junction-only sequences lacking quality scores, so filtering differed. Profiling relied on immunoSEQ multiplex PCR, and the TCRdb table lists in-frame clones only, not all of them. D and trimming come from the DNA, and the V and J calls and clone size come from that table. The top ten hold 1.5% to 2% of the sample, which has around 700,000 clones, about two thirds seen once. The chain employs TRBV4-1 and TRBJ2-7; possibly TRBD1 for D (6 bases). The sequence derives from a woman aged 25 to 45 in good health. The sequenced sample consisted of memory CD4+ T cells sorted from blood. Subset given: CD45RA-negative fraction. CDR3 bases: TGCGCCAGCAGCCAGTCTCCCGAACAGGGCAATATTCTCTACGAGCAGTACTTC. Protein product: CASSQSPEQGNILYEQYF.